This entry features one T cell receptor (beta chain) sequence. This clone came up a few times. Its antigen is still unknown. The record has no base qualities; no much larger clone is one base away. All of the isolated RNA was reverse transcribed with the High Capacity cDNA Reverse Transcription Kit, so expressed TCRB transcripts were sequenced. Naive, central memory and regulatory T cell samples underwent deep immunoSEQ sequencing, averaging roughly 3.4 million total reads per sample. After sorted cells were lysed in RLT buffer, RNA was extracted with DNase-treated RNeasy Micro or Mini kits, with the choice depending on cell number. Each cell subset was processed separately to prevent cross-contamination, with patient and healthy donor samples processed together. The immunoSEQ multiplex PCR was used to amplify TCRB sequences from cDNA, generating 87-bp fragments that spanned the CDR3 region. Sequencing of the amplicons was done on the Illumina HiSeq platform. The source study handled its data this way. PCR bias was computationally corrected using synthetic template baselines, reads within Hamming distance 2 were collapsed, and singletons that could not be merged were discarded. Reads were aligned against IMGT to assign V, D and J genes, CDR3 length and insertions or deletions at six rearrangement sites. Clonotype counts were normalized to sorted cell number within each subset before computing true diversity and Gini coefficients with the tcR R package. Repertoire sharing was quantified using the overlap coefficient calculated on TCRB nucleotide sequences. Out-of-frame TCRB sequences from naive cells were analyzed as a proxy for the pre-selection repertoire. Entries here come from immuneACCESS through TCRdb and include only in-frame sequences with V and J called. Some clones fail to appear in such tables; in the studies checked, an unresolved V gene covers under half of the shortfall, and the cause of the remainder is unknown. Clone size and V and J calls were adopted from that table, with D and trimming inferred from the DNA. This sample gives 600,000 to 700,000 clones in total; around 12% of them show up just once. Of the sample, more than 0.1% is held by the ten largest clones.

Trimming takes 1 base from V and 2 bases from J, and the germline ends sit 5 bases apart. The CDR3 runs 13 residues from the cysteine to the phenylalanine. The sequence is cut down to CDR3 DNA, 39 bases in frame from base 1. According to the germline V gene, CDR1 reads SGHAT and CDR2 reads FQNNGV. From each donor, a single peripheral blood sample of about 120 mL on average was drawn into heparinised tubes. A BD FACSAria II was used to sort naive, central memory, regulatory and stem cell-like memory CD4+ T cells with a panel that included CD45RO, CCR7, CD25, CD127, CD95 and CD27. Purity was above 95% for every sorted population. PBMCs were isolated immediately by Lymphoprep density gradient centrifugation and stained directly without culture. To minimize batch effects, samples were stained and sorted in pairs, one healthy donor with one patient per experiment. The data stem from a study of beta chain features in type 1 diabetes (dated by TCRdb to 2017 to 2018). Context from the whole study: Patients and healthy donors did not differ in mean age, gender distribution, total cell number or subset yield. A total of approximately 110,000,000 sorted cells were examined across all samples, and a strong correlation was observed between cell number per subset and RNA yield. Regulatory and stem cell-like memory subsets were isolated from only 8 patients and roughly eight healthy donors, whereas naive and central memory subsets came from all 28 donors. In the study, recently diagnosed type 1 diabetes patients and matched healthy donors were compared on the TCRB repertoires of their sorted circulating CD4+ T cell subsets. Results the study describes overall, beyond this receptor: Because cDNA rather than genomic DNA was sequenced, highly expressing activated cells could have been over-represented, although no difference in activation and CD3 levels was found between groups. PCR might favor shorter templates, but patient and control samples were amplified and corrected together, so any skew would affect both groups equally. Naive, central memory and regulatory TCRB repertoires appeared to be more alike among patients than among healthy donors. Only small numbers of individuals were included in the HLA sub-analyses, which left unresolved whether HLA type had any influence on TCRB rearrangement. Type 1 diabetes patients showed a moderate but significant shortening of TCRB CDR3 length in all four CD4+ subsets. At VDJ recombination sites, patients with type 1 diabetes made fewer insertions and deleted more nucleotides, a pattern implying thymic rearrangement abnormalities.

The rearranged segments are TRBV11-2 and TRBJ2-5, with the identity of the D gene unclear. Sequencing input: naive CD4+ T cells from blood. The label giving this sample's cell subset or site can be read as: true naive CD4+ T cells. The sequence was collected from a man under 40 with type 1 diabetes. The nucleotide sequence is given as TGTGCCAGCAGCTTAGCCCAGCAAGAGACCCAGTACTTC. Protein translation: CASSLAQQETQYF.